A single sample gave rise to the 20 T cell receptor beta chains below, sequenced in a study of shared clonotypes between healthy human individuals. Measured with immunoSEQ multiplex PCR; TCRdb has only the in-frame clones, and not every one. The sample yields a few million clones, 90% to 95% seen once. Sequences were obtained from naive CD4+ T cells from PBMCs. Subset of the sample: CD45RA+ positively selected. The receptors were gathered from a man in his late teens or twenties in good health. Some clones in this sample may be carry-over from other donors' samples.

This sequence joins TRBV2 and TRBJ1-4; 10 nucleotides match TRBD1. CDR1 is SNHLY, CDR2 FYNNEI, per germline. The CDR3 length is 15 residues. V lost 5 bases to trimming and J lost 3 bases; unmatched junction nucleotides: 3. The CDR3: CASSPGTGANEKLFF. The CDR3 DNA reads TGTGCCAGCAGTCCAGGGACAGGGGCTAATGAAAAACTGTTTTTT. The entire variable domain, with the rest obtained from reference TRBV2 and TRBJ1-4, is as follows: EPEVTQTPSHQVTQMGQEVILRCVPISNHLYFYWYRQILGQKVEFLVSFYNNEISEKSEIFDDQFSVERPDGSNFTLKIRSTKLEDSAMYFCASSPGTGANEKLFFGSGTQLSVL.

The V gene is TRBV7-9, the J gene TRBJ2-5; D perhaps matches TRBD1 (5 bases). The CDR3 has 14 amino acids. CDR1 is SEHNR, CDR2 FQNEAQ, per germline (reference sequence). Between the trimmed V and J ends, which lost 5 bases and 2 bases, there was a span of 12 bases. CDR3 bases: TGTGCCAGCAGCCTGCGGACACCTCAAGAGACCCAGTACTTC. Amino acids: CASSLRTPQETQYF.

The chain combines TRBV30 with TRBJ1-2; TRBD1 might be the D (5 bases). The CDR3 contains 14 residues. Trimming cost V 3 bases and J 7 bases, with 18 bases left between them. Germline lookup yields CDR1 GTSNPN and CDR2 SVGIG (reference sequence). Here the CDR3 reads CAWRAGGGVGGYTF. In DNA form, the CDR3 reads TGTGCCTGGAGGGCCGGCGGGGGGGTAGGTGGCTACACCTTC.

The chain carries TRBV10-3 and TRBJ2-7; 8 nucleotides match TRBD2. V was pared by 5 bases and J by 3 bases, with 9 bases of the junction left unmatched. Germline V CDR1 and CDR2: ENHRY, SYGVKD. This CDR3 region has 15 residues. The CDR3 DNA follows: TGTGCCATCAGTCAAGCGGGAGCATTTGACTACGAGCAGTACTTC. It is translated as CAISQAGAFDYEQYF.

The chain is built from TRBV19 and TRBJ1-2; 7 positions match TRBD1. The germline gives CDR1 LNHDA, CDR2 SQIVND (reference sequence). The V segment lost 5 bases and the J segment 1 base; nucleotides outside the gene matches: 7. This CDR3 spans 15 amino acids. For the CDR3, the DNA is TGTGCCAGTAGTCTCCCGGGACAGATTAACTATGGCTACACCTTC. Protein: CASSLPGQINYGYTF.

The CDR3 here is CSARTAQETQYF. CDR3 DNA sequence: TGCAGCGCTCGGACAGCCCAAGAGACCCAGTACTTC. V gene TRBV29-1 combines with J gene TRBJ2-5; maybe TRBD1 (6 bases). In germline, CDR1 is SQVTM, CDR2 ANQGSEA. CDR3 length equals 12 residues. The V gene lost 7 bases and the J gene lost 1 base, with 10 bases spanning the gap.

CDR3 in DNA: TGCGCCAGCAGCTTGTTGTCCCCGGGGAACAATGAGCAGTTCTTC. Its protein is CASSLLSPGNNEQFF. This rearrangement joins TRBV5-1 to TRBJ2-1; weak D call: TRBD2 (5 bases). The CDR3 is 15 residues long. Germline CDR1 SGHRS, CDR2 YFSETQ. V gave up 1 base and J gave up 5 bases, with 13 bases separating them.

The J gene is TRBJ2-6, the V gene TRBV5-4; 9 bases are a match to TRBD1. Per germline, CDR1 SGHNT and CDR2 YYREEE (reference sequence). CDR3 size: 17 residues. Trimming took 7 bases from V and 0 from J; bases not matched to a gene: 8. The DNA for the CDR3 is TGTGCCAGCGGAACAGGGGGCCCCCTCTCTGGGGCCAACGTCCTGACTTTC. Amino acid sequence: CASGTGGPLSGANVLTF.

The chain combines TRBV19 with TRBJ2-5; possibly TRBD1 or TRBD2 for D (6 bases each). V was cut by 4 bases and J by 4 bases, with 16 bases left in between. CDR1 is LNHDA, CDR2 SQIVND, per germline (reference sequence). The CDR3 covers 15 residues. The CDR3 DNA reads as TGTGCCAGTAGTAGGGCCCGGGGGCCGGTAGAGACCCAGTACTTC. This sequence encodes CASSRARGPVETQYF.

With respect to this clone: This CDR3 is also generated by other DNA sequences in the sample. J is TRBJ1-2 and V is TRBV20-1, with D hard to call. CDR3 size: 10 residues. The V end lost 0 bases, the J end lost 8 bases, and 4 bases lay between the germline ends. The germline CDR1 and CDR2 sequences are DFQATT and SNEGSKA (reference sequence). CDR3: CSARDRGYTF. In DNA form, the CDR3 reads TGCAGTGCTAGAGATCGCGGCTACACCTTC.

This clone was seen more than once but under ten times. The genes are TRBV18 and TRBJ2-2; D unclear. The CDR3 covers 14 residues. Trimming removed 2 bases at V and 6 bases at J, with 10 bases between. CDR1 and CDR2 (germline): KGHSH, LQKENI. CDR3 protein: CASSPILTSGELFF. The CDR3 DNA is TGTGCCAGCTCACCAATCTTAACGTCCGGGGAGCTGTTTTTT.

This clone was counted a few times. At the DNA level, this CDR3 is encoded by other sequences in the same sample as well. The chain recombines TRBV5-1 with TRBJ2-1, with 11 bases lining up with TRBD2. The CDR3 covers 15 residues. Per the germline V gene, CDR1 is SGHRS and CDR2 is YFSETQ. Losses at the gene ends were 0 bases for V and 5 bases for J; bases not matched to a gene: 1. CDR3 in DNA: TGCGCCAGCAGCTTGGGACTAGCGGGAAACAATGAGCAGTTCTTC. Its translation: CASSLGLAGNNEQFF.

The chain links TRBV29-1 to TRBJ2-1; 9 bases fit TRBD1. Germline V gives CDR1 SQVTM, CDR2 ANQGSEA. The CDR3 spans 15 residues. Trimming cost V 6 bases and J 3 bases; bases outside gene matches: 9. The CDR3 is CSVNHRGLGYNEQFF. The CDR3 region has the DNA TGCAGCGTAAACCACAGGGGGCTGGGCTACAATGAGCAGTTCTTC.

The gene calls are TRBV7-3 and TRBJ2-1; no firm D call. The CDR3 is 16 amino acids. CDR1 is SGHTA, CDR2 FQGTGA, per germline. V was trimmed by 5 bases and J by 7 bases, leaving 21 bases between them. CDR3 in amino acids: CASSPTPARVANEQFF. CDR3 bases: TGTGCCAGCAGCCCCACGCCAGCCAGAGTGGCGAATGAGCAGTTCTTC.

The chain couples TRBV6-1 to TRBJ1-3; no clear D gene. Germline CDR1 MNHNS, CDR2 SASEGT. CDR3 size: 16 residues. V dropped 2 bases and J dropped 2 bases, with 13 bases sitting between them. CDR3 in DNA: TGTGCCAGCAGTGAAAATACTCTTGGGCCTGGAAACACCATATATTTT. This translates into CASSENTLGPGNTIYF.

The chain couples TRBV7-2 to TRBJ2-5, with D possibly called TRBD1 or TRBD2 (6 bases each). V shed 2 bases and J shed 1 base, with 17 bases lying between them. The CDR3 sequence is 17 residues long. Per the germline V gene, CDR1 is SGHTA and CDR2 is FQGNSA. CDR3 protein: CASSLRGAGTIQETQYF. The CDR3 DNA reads TGTGCCAGCAGCTTAAGGGGGGCGGGGACCATCCAAGAGACCCAGTACTTC.

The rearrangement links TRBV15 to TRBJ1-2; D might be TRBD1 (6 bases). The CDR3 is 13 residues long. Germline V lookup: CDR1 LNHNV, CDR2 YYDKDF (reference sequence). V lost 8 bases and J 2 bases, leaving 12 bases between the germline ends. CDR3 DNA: TGTGCCACCTCCGGACAGAAAAACTATGGCTACACCTTC. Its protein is CATSGQKNYGYTF.

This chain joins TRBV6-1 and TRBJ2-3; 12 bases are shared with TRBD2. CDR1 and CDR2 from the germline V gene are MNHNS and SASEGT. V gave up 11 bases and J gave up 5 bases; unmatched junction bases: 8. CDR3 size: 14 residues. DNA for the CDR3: TGTGCCTGCTTGACTAGCGGGAGTAAAGATACGCAGTATTTT. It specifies CACLTSGSKDTQYF.

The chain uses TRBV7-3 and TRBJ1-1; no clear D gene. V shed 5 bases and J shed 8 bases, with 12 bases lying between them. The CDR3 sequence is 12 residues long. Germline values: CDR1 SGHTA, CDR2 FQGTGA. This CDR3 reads CASSQAGREAFF. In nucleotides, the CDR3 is TGTGCCAGCAGCCAAGCGGGCCGCGAAGCTTTCTTT. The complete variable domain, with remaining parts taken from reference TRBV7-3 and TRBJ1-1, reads GAGVSQTPSNKVTEKGKYVELRCDPISGHTALYWYRQSLGQGPEFLIYFQGTGAADDSGLPNDRFFAVRPEGSVSTLKIQRTERGDSAVYLCASSQAGREAFFGQGTRLTVV.

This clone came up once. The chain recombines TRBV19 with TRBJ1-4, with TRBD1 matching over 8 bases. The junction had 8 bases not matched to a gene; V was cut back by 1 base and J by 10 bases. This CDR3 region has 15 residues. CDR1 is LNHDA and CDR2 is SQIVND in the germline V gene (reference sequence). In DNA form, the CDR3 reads TGTGCCAGTAGTATAGTGGGCAGGGGGCCGGGAAAACTGTTTTTT. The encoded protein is CASSIVGRGPGKLFF.